A single sample gave rise to the 15 T cell receptor beta chains below, sequenced in a study of blood T cells in healthy people across ages. A second PCR, run for roughly 7 to 11 cycles, used a sample-barcoded 5' primer plus a J-beta primer mix. TCRdb fed the 5' RACE reads into MiXCR, producing one record per CDR3 protein. Here the sample spans about 970,000 distinct CDR3 sequences, just over 50% being singletons. Material for sequencing was blood. The receptors derive from an older woman in good health.

This clonotype was seen a handful of times. For the CDR3, the DNA is TGTGCCAGCAGTTTCGGAAGACAGGGGGCGCGGACCGGGGAGCTGTTTTTT. It yields the protein CASSFGRQGARTGELFF. The chain uses TRBV6-5 and TRBJ2-2, with TRBD1 identical over 10 bases. CDR3 length equals 17 residues. Germline lookup yields CDR1 MNHEY and CDR2 SVGAGI. Unmatched junction bases numbered 10, after V lost 4 bases and J lost 5 bases.

V gene TRBV6-2 or TRBV6-3 combines with J gene TRBJ1-1; D uncertain. The CDR3 covers 13 residues. V was trimmed by 6 bases and J by 5 bases, leaving 13 bases between them. Germline V gene data show CDR1 as MNHEY and CDR2 as SVGEGT. DNA of the CDR3: TGTGCCAGCAGACCGCTACGGAGGACTGAAGCTTTCTTT. Protein: CASRPLRRTEAFF.

The chain uses TRBV20-1 and TRBJ2-1, with TRBD2 matching over 14 bases. CDR1 and CDR2 (germline): DFQATT, SNEGSKA (reference sequence). The J segment lost 1 base and the V segment lost 6 bases, leaving 11 bases of the junction unmatched. CDR3 length: 18 amino acids. Here the CDR3 DNA reads TGCAGTGCCAAGGGACTAGCGGGAGATGTTAGATCCTACAATGAGCAGTTCTTC. It translates to CSAKGLAGDVRSYNEQFF.

V is TRBV7-6 and J is TRBJ2-1, with D perhaps given as TRBD1 or TRBD2 (6 bases each). In germline, CDR1 is SGHVS, CDR2 FNYEAQ. V lost 8 bases and J lost 9, with 14 bases in between. This CDR3 spans 12 amino acids. CDR3 sequence (DNA): TGTGCCAGCTCACACGGGGGCGGTGAGCAGTTCTTC. This codes for CASSHGGGEQFF.

The rearrangement uses TRBV7-9 and TRBJ1-6; TRBD1 is a possible D gene (5 bases). CDR3 size: 16 residues. Per germline, CDR1 SEHNR and CDR2 FQNEAQ (reference sequence). V gave up 1 base and J gave up 2 bases, with 9 bases separating them. The CDR3, as DNA: TGTGCCAGCAGCTTAGGGGGGGTGACCTATAATTCACCCCTCCACTTT. As protein: CASSLGGVTYNSPLHF.

The chain is built from TRBV27 and TRBJ2-7; maybe TRBD1 (5 bases). Between the trimmed V and J ends, which lost 4 bases and 4 bases, there was a span of 14 bases. CDR1 MNHEY and CDR2 SMNVEV come from the germline V gene (reference sequence). The CDR3 totals 14 residues. Here the CDR3 reads CASSWGRIGYEQYF. CDR3 nucleotide sequence: TGTGCCAGCAGTTGGGGCAGAATCGGGTACGAGCAGTACTTC.

The J gene is TRBJ1-4, the V gene TRBV4-2; D is perhaps TRBD1 (6 bases). The CDR3 runs 15 residues. Germline V gene data show CDR1 as LGHNA and CDR2 as YNFKEQ. Trimming shortened V by 0 bases and J by 4 bases, and 9 bases separated the two germline ends. As DNA, the CDR3 is TGTGCCAGCAGCCAAGATGTACAGGGTAATGAAAAACTGTTTTTT. It encodes CASSQDVQGNEKLFF.

The gene calls are TRBV20-1 and TRBJ2-1; 9 positions agree with TRBD2. Trimming removed 3 bases from V and 3 bases from J; junction bases left unmatched: 12. This CDR3 region has 17 residues. Germline CDR1 DFQATT, CDR2 SNEGSKA (reference sequence). As DNA, the CDR3 is TGCAGTGCTAGCGACTCTAGCGGGAAGGAGTACTACAATGAGCAGTTCTTC. This gives the protein CSASDSSGKEYYNEQFF.

The chain joins TRBV6-5 to TRBJ1-2; no clear D. V was shortened by 5 bases and J by 4 bases, with 17 bases between the two germline ends. CDR1 is MNHEY and CDR2 is SVGAGI in the germline V gene. This CDR3 is built from 15 residues. The CDR3 sequence is CASSSVMGTTYGYTF. Written as DNA, the CDR3 is TGTGCCAGCAGTAGTGTTATGGGTACCACCTATGGCTACACCTTC.

V gene TRBV7-9 combines with J gene TRBJ1-5, with D maybe TRBD1 (5 bases). Germline CDR1 SEHNR, CDR2 FQNEAQ (reference sequence). V lost 5 bases and J lost 4, with 15 bases in between. The CDR3 extends over 15 amino acids. The CDR3 loop is CASSTGQWKNQPQHF. Written as DNA, the CDR3 is TGTGCCAGCAGCACGGGGCAGTGGAAGAATCAGCCCCAGCATTTT.

This clonotype has more than one count but fewer than ten. One end of the junction does not line up with germline, which may come from a read error. The gene calls are TRBV4-2 and TRBJ2-7; 8 bases fit TRBD2. The CDR3 consists of 15 residues. CDR1 and CDR2 (germline): LGHNA, YNFKEQ. Written as DNA, the CDR3 is TGTGCCAGCAGGCAAGGGTCGGGGGGGATATACGAGCAGTACTTC. Translated, it gives CASRQGSGGIYEQYF.

The V and J genes are TRBV18 and TRBJ2-5; 10 bases match TRBD1. The closer fit of TRBJ2-7 to the DNA end suggests the J call may be wrong. CDR1 is KGHSH and CDR2 is LQKENI in the germline V gene. The CDR3 consists of 13 residues. The CDR3 here is CASLGTGDYEQYF. CDR3 in DNA: TGTGCCAGCCTAGGGACAGGGGATTACGAGCAGTACTTC.

This chain connects TRBV28 to TRBJ2-5, with D perhaps given as TRBD1 or TRBD2 (5 bases each). CDR1 is MDHEN, CDR2 SYDVKM, per germline. V was trimmed by 7 bases and J by 5 bases, leaving 29 bases between them. CDR3 length: 18 residues. In DNA, the CDR3 is TGTGCCAGCACCCTCCCCGAGGGGAGAAGGGGACCATGGGAGACCCAGTACTTC. Translated: CASTLPEGRRGPWETQYF.

Of note for this clonotype: One end of the junction fails to match germline, which may point to a read error. V is TRBV10-3 and J is TRBJ2-6, with D tentatively TRBD1 (5 bases). This CDR3 region has 12 residues. The V gene's germline CDR1 is ENHRY and CDR2 SYGVKD. CDR3 sequence reads: CAIRSGADVLTF. The CDR3 nucleotides are TGTGCCATCAGGTCTGGGGCCGACGTCCTGACTTTC.

CDR3 in DNA: TGTGCCCGAATCTTCAACACCCACTCTGGGGCCAACGTCCTGACTTTC. Its translation is CARIFNTHSGANVLTF. The chain has TRBV27 and TRBJ2-6; the D is unclear. This CDR3 has 16 residues. V was pared by 11 bases and J by 0 bases, with 17 bases between. The germline V gene has CDR1 MNHEY and CDR2 SMNVEV (reference sequence). Based on the CDR3 plus reference TRBV27 and TRBJ2-6, the full variable domain is EAQVTQNPRYLITVTGKKLTVTCSQNMNHEYMSWYRQDPGLGLRQIYYSMNVEVTDKGDVPEGYKVSRKEKRNFPLILESPSPNQTSLYFCARIFNTHSGANVLTFGAGSRLTVL.